Described below is a single T cell receptor beta chain sequence and its context. The data are from a study of technical replicates of blood from several donors. Sequencing was performed with immunoSEQ multiplex PCR; in TCRdb, only in-frame clones are kept and a portion is missing. The sample lists approximately 59,000 clones; 86% were seen once. The CDR3 totals 13 residues. Germline CDR1 SGHTS, CDR2 YDEGEE. The V and J ends lost 2 bases and 6 bases, in that order; junction bases with no gene match: 3. The receptor was isolated from a human donor in good health. Some clones in this sample may be carry-over from other donors' samples. The V call is TRBV5-8, the J call TRBJ1-2; 8 bases map to TRBD1. The sequenced sample consisted of PBMCs. The CDR3: CASSFQGADGYTF. The CDR3 nucleotides read TGTGCCAGCAGCTTCCAGGGGGCTGATGGCTACACCTTC.